Shown below are 32 T cell receptor beta chains from a single sample sequenced in a study of CD4+ T cells in melanoma. The assay was immunoSEQ multiplex PCR, and TCRdb's table has in-frame clones only and misses some. The table has about 110,000 clones, about 90% seen once; the top ten hold 2.5% to 3.5%. What was sequenced was peripheral blood. Receptors were obtained from a human donor with melanoma.

This clone was detected only once. The CDR3 region is CSARVLETQYF. The DNA for the CDR3 is TGCAGTGCTAGAGTGTTAGAGACCCAGTACTTC. This sequence joins TRBV20-1 and TRBJ2-5, with D unclear. CDR1 and CDR2 (germline): DFQATT, SNEGSKA (reference sequence). With 1 base removed from V and 4 bases from J, the gap between germline ends came to 4 bases. This CDR3 comprises 11 residues.

The J gene is TRBJ1-5, the V gene TRBV9, with D uncertain. This CDR3 has 13 amino acids. Germline CDR1 reads SGDLS; CDR2 reads YYNGEE. Trimming removed 5 bases from V and 2 bases from J, with 8 bases in between. The CDR3 DNA is TGTGCCAGCAGTCGAGGGCGCAATCAGCCCCAGCATTTT. Translation: CASSRGRNQPQHF.

The chain recombines TRBV2 with TRBJ2-1, with 8 bases that match TRBD2. This CDR3 comprises 15 residues. Germline V CDR1 and CDR2: SNHLY, FYNNEI. V trimming: 7 bases; J trimming: 7 bases; junction bases outside the gene matches: 12. Here the CDR3 DNA reads TGTGCCAGCACGGCTGAGGCGGGAGGCTTAAATGAGCAGTTCTTC. As protein: CASTAEAGGLNEQFF.

The rearrangement uses TRBV6-5 and TRBJ1-4, with a weak D call TRBD1 (5 bases). The CDR3 is 12 residues long. Trimming shortened V by 6 bases and J by 10 bases, and 12 bases separated the two germline ends. The germline gives CDR1 MNHEY, CDR2 SVGAGI. CDR3 amino acids: CASSQVGGKLFF. The DNA for the CDR3 is TGTGCCAGCAGCCAAGTGGGGGGAAAACTGTTTTTT.

The V gene is TRBV4-3, the J gene TRBJ2-2, with 10 bases that match TRBD2. The CDR3 extends over 19 amino acids. Trimming took 3 bases from V and 1 from J; bases not matched to a gene: 11. Germline CDR1 reads LGHNA; CDR2 reads YSLEER. The CDR3 DNA sequence: TGCGCCAGCAGCCACCTAGCGGGAGAGGGCGTATGGAACACCGGGGAGCTGTTTTTT. Protein: CASSHLAGEGVWNTGELFF.

This clone was recorded only once. The rearrangement uses TRBV2 and TRBJ1-5; 7 nucleotides align to TRBD1. The CDR3 contains 15 residues. With V trimmed by 6 bases and J by 6 bases, 11 bases remained unmatched. Germline values: CDR1 SNHLY, CDR2 FYNNEI. CDR3 amino acids: CASRPRDSLSQPQHF. The CDR3 coding sequence is TGTGCCAGCAGGCCCAGGGACAGCTTAAGTCAGCCCCAGCATTTT.

The CDR3 region has the DNA TGTGCCAGCAGACAAACAGGGGGCAACGGGTATGGCTACACCTTC. As protein: CASRQTGGNGYGYTF. V is TRBV28 and J is TRBJ1-2; TRBD1 matches 9 bases. With V trimmed by 6 bases and J by 5 bases, 10 bases remained unmatched. CDR3 length: 15 residues. CDR1 is MDHEN and CDR2 is SYDVKM in the germline V gene.

V usage is TRBV19 and J usage is TRBJ1-3; 7 bases map to TRBD1. There are 16 residues in the CDR3. Trimming took 5 bases from V and 0 from J; bases not matched to a gene: 7. Germline V gene lookup returns CDR1 LNHDA and CDR2 SQIVND (reference sequence). The CDR3 coding sequence is TGTGCCAGTAGTGCACCCCACAGGGGCTCTGGAAACACCATATATTTT. Translated: CASSAPHRGSGNTIYF.

The chain joins TRBV7-2 to TRBJ1-4; no firm D call. V lost 6 bases and J 1 base, leaving 12 bases between the germline ends. The CDR3 covers 15 residues. Germline CDR1 SGHTA, CDR2 FQGNSA. The DNA for the CDR3 is TGTGCCAGCAGGCGAACCTGGGGAACTAATGAAAAACTGTTTTTT. Translating it yields CASRRTWGTNEKLFF.

This clone appeared a single time. This rearrangement joins TRBV5-1 to TRBJ2-7; D is perhaps TRBD1 (6 bases). The CDR3 runs to 14 residues. Per the germline V gene, CDR1 is SGHRS and CDR2 is YFSETQ. Trimming removed 0 bases from V and 5 bases from J, with 12 bases in between. The CDR3 loop is CASSLVQGRNEQYF. CDR3 DNA: TGCGCCAGCAGCTTGGTACAGGGCCGTAACGAGCAGTACTTC.

For the CDR3, the DNA is TGCGCCAGCAGCCAAGATCGGTGGGGGCACTCCTACGAGCAGTACTTC. Translated, it gives CASSQDRWGHSYEQYF. The chain links TRBV4-1 to TRBJ2-7, with D possibly TRBD1 on 6 matching bases. CDR1 MGHRA and CDR2 YSYEKL come from the germline V gene. There are 16 residues in the CDR3. V shed 0 bases and J shed 0 bases, with 12 bases lying between them.

This clone was picked up a small number of times. The chain is built from TRBV10-3 and TRBJ1-1, with 10 bases fitting TRBD1. Per the germline V gene, CDR1 is ENHRY and CDR2 is SYGVKD. With 11 bases clipped from V and 1 base from J, the junction kept 4 bases outside the gene matches. The CDR3 is 13 amino acids. CDR3 coding DNA: TGTGCCGCGGGACAGGGGACGAACACTGAAGCTTTCTTT. Its translation is CAAGQGTNTEAFF.

The genes are TRBV28 and TRBJ1-5, with 8 bases matching TRBD1. Germline V CDR1 and CDR2: MDHEN, SYDVKM. This CDR3 is 18 amino acids long. J was trimmed by 0 bases and V by 6 bases; bases with no gene match: 13. The CDR3 DNA sequence: TGTGCCAGCAGATACAGGGGGGAGAGGGCCGGTAGCAATCAGCCCCAGCATTTT. This gives the protein CASRYRGERAGSNQPQHF.

The chain carries TRBV5-6 and TRBJ1-2; D not resolved. The V end was cut by 1 base, the J end by 8 bases, with 9 bases between. CDR3 size: 12 residues. The germline V gene has CDR1 SGHDT and CDR2 YYEEEE. The CDR3 spells CASSLRVQGYTF. CDR3 coding DNA: TGTGCCAGCAGCTTGCGGGTGCAGGGCTACACCTTC.

The V and J genes are TRBV29-1 and TRBJ2-1; 13 nucleotides line up with TRBD2. The CDR3 has 13 residues. Germline V CDR1 and CDR2: SQVTM, ANQGSEA. Trimming cost V 6 bases and J 5 bases; bases outside gene matches: 1. Written as DNA, the CDR3 is TGCAGCGTCGGGACTAGCGGGAACAATGAGCAGTTCTTC. The encoded protein is CSVGTSGNNEQFF.

The chain carries TRBV6-5 and TRBJ1-4, with unresolved D. This CDR3 contains 15 residues. CDR1 MNHEY and CDR2 SVGAGI come from the germline V gene. The V end was cut by 4 bases, the J end by 8 bases, with 17 bases between. This CDR3 is CASSSRAEIGEKLFF. The DNA of the CDR3 is TGTGCCAGCAGTTCTCGGGCCGAAATAGGGGAAAAACTGTTTTTT.

This sequence joins TRBV7-2 and TRBJ2-7; 12 nucleotides align to TRBD2. The CDR3 is 17 amino acids. The V segment lost 1 base and the J segment 3 bases; nucleotides outside the gene matches: 7. The V gene's germline CDR1 is SGHTA and CDR2 FQGNSA. The CDR3, as DNA: TGTGCCAGCAGCTTAGGAAGGGGACTAGCGGGTCACTACGAGCAGTACTTC. This gives the protein CASSLGRGLAGHYEQYF.

The chain couples TRBV7-8 to TRBJ1-1, with D uncertain. The CDR3 covers 13 residues. V was cut by 3 bases and J by 5 bases, with 10 bases left in between. CDR1 SGHVS and CDR2 FQNEAQ come from the germline V gene. For the CDR3, the DNA is TGTGCCAGCAGCTTCCAACCGAGAACTGAAGCTTTCTTT. Its protein product is CASSFQPRTEAFF.

The chain employs TRBV7-2 and TRBJ1-1; D remains ambiguous. CDR3 length equals 15 residues. Germline lookup yields CDR1 SGHTA and CDR2 FQGNSA. Trimming stripped 1 base from V and 0 bases from J, with 9 bases between. The CDR3 is CASSLGAPVNTEAFF. CDR3 bases: TGTGCCAGCAGCTTAGGGGCTCCGGTGAACACTGAAGCTTTCTTT.

The V call is TRBV27, the J call TRBJ2-7, with D possibly matching TRBD1 (6 bases). Trimming stripped 4 bases from V and 2 bases from J, with 12 bases between. This CDR3 is built from 14 residues. CDR1 and CDR2 (germline): MNHEY, SMNVEV (reference sequence). The CDR3 coding sequence is TGTGCCAGCAGTTCAGACAGGAGCCCCTACGAGCAGTACTTC. Amino acid sequence: CASSSDRSPYEQYF.

The chain joins TRBV29-1 to TRBJ2-3; D is possibly TRBD1 or TRBD2 (5 bases each). The CDR3 covers 10 residues. The V end lost 6 bases, the J end lost 5 bases, and 6 bases lay between the germline ends. The germline V gene encodes CDR1 SQVTM and CDR2 ANQGSEA. The CDR3 bases are TGCAGCGTGGGGGTAGATACGCAGTATTTT. It specifies CSVGVDTQYF.

The gene calls are TRBV15 and TRBJ2-4; perhaps TRBD2 as D (5 bases). Germline V lookup: CDR1 LNHNV, CDR2 YYDKDF (reference sequence). The length of the CDR3 is 16 residues. The ends were cut back, 8 bases at V and 0 bases at J, with 17 bases in the middle. Written as DNA, the CDR3 is TGTGCCACCCGAGAGGGCCACCTTCTAGCCAAAAACATTCAGTACTTC. Protein sequence: CATREGHLLAKNIQYF.

In this sample, this clone turned up once. The chain is built from TRBV6-1 and TRBJ1-5; tentative D call: TRBD1 (6 bases). The CDR3 is 20 amino acids. V lost 1 base and J 1 base, leaving 23 bases between the germline ends. In germline, CDR1 is MNHNS, CDR2 SASEGT. In nucleotides, the CDR3 is TGTGCCAGCAGTGAAGTGGCGGCGGGGGCGCAGGGATCGAGCAATCAGCCCCAGCATTTT. Protein sequence: CASSEVAAGAQGSSNQPQHF.

The chain uses TRBV5-4 and TRBJ2-7, with D hard to call. This CDR3 spans 12 amino acids. Germline V gene sequence: CDR1 SGHNT, CDR2 YYREEE (reference sequence). Trimming shortened V by 0 bases and J by 3 bases, and 4 bases separated the two germline ends. CDR3 in DNA: TGTGCCAGCAGCTTGGGGGTCTACGAGCAGTACTTC. Amino acid sequence: CASSLGVYEQYF. The whole variable domain, remainder taken from reference TRBV5-4 and TRBJ2-7, is ETGVTQSPTHLIKTRGQQVTLRCSSQSGHNTVSWYQQALGQGPQFIFQYYREEENGRGNFPPRFSGLQFPNYSSELNVNALELDDSALYLCASSLGVYEQYFGPGTRLTVT.

This clone was seen once. The chain uses TRBV4-2 and TRBJ1-4, with D possibly TRBD1 on 6 matching bases. The CDR3 length is 17 residues. Germline CDR1 LGHNA, CDR2 YNFKEQ. Trimming stripped 1 base from V and 2 bases from J, with 14 bases between. CDR3 loop: CASSQVTVGATNEKLFF. As DNA, the CDR3 is TGTGCCAGCAGCCAAGTCACAGTGGGGGCCACTAATGAAAAACTGTTTTTT.

The chain has TRBV5-1 and TRBJ1-5; D ambiguous. V was clipped by 4 bases and J by 0 bases, with 11 bases between them. Germline values: CDR1 SGHRS, CDR2 YFSETQ. This CDR3 contains 15 residues. The CDR3 loop reads CASSQDGYSNQPQHF. Written as DNA, the CDR3 is TGCGCCAGCAGCCAAGACGGTTATAGCAATCAGCCCCAGCATTTT.

The CDR3 DNA reads TGTGCCAGCACCGAACCGGTAGGTTCTCAGCCCCAGCATTTT. This gives the protein CASTEPVGSQPQHF. The V and J genes are TRBV28 and TRBJ1-5; D unclear. CDR3 length: 14 residues. Trimming removed 7 bases from V and 6 bases from J, with 16 bases in between. Germline V gives CDR1 MDHEN, CDR2 SYDVKM.

J is TRBJ2-7 and V is TRBV6-5, with D hard to call. Germline values: CDR1 MNHEY, CDR2 SVGAGI. The CDR3 length is 15 residues. Trimming left V 2 bases short and J 0 bases short, with 11 bases between. CDR3 nucleotides: TGTGCCAGCAGTTACATACAGAGTTACTCCTACGAGCAGTACTTC. Protein sequence: CASSYIQSYSYEQYF.

DNA of the CDR3: TGCGCCAGCAGCTCCGGGACAGAGGTAAATGGCTACACCTTC. This gives the protein CASSSGTEVNGYTF. The gene calls are TRBV5-1 and TRBJ1-2, with 7 bases fitting TRBD1. The CDR3 spans 14 residues. Germline-derived CDR1 and CDR2 are SGHRS and YFSETQ. The junction had 8 bases not matched to a gene; V was cut back by 3 bases and J by 6 bases.

Here the CDR3 reads CASSLGGSVTAFF. The CDR3 DNA follows: TGTGCCAGCAGTTTGGGGGGGAGCGTAACGGCTTTCTTT. The chain joins TRBV27 to TRBJ1-1; possibly TRBD1 for D (5 bases). The CDR3 covers 13 residues. The V gene lost 3 bases and the J gene lost 11 bases, with 16 bases spanning the gap. The germline V gene encodes CDR1 MNHEY and CDR2 SMNVEV (reference sequence).

This clone was observed a single time. This sequence joins TRBV5-1 and TRBJ2-3, with D possibly matching TRBD2 (6 bases). This CDR3 is 16 amino acids long. Germline-derived CDR1 and CDR2 are SGHRS and YFSETQ. Trimming removed 2 bases at V and 0 bases at J, with 13 bases between. CDR3 loop: CASSLRHGTSTDTQYF. In nucleotides, the CDR3 is TGCGCCAGCAGCTTACGCCACGGGACTAGCACAGATACGCAGTATTTT. The variable domain in full, with the rest retrieved from reference TRBV5-1 and TRBJ2-3, is KAGVTQTPRYLIKTRGQQVTLSCSPISGHRSVSWYQQTPGQGLQFLFEYFSETQRNKGNFPGRFSGRQFSNSRSEMNVSTLELGDSALYLCASSLRHGTSTDTQYFGPGTRLTVL.

The V gene is TRBV2, the J gene TRBJ2-3; D uncertain. V lost 5 bases, J lost 3 bases, and 15 bases lay in between. The CDR3 has 15 amino acids. Germline V gene sequence: CDR1 SNHLY, CDR2 FYNNEI. Here the CDR3 reads CASSSLELATDTQYF. DNA for the CDR3: TGTGCCAGCAGTTCCCTCGAATTAGCAACAGATACGCAGTATTTT.